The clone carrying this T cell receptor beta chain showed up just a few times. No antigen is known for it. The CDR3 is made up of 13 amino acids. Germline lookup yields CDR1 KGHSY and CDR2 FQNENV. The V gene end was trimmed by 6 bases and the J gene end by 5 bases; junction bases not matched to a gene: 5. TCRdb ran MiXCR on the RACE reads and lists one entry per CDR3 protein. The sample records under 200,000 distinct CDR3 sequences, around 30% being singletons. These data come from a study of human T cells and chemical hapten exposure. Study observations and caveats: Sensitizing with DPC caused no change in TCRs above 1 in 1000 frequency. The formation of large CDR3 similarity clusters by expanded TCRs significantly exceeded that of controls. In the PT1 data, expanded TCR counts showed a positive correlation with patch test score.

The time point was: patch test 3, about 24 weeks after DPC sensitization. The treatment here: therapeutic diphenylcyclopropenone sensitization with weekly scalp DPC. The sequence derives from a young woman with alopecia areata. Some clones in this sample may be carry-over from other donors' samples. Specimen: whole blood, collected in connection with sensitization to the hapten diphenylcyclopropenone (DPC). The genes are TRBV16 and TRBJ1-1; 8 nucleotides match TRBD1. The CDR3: CASSGTGGTEAFF. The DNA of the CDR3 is TGTGCCAGCAGTGGTACAGGGGGGACTGAAGCTTTCTTT.